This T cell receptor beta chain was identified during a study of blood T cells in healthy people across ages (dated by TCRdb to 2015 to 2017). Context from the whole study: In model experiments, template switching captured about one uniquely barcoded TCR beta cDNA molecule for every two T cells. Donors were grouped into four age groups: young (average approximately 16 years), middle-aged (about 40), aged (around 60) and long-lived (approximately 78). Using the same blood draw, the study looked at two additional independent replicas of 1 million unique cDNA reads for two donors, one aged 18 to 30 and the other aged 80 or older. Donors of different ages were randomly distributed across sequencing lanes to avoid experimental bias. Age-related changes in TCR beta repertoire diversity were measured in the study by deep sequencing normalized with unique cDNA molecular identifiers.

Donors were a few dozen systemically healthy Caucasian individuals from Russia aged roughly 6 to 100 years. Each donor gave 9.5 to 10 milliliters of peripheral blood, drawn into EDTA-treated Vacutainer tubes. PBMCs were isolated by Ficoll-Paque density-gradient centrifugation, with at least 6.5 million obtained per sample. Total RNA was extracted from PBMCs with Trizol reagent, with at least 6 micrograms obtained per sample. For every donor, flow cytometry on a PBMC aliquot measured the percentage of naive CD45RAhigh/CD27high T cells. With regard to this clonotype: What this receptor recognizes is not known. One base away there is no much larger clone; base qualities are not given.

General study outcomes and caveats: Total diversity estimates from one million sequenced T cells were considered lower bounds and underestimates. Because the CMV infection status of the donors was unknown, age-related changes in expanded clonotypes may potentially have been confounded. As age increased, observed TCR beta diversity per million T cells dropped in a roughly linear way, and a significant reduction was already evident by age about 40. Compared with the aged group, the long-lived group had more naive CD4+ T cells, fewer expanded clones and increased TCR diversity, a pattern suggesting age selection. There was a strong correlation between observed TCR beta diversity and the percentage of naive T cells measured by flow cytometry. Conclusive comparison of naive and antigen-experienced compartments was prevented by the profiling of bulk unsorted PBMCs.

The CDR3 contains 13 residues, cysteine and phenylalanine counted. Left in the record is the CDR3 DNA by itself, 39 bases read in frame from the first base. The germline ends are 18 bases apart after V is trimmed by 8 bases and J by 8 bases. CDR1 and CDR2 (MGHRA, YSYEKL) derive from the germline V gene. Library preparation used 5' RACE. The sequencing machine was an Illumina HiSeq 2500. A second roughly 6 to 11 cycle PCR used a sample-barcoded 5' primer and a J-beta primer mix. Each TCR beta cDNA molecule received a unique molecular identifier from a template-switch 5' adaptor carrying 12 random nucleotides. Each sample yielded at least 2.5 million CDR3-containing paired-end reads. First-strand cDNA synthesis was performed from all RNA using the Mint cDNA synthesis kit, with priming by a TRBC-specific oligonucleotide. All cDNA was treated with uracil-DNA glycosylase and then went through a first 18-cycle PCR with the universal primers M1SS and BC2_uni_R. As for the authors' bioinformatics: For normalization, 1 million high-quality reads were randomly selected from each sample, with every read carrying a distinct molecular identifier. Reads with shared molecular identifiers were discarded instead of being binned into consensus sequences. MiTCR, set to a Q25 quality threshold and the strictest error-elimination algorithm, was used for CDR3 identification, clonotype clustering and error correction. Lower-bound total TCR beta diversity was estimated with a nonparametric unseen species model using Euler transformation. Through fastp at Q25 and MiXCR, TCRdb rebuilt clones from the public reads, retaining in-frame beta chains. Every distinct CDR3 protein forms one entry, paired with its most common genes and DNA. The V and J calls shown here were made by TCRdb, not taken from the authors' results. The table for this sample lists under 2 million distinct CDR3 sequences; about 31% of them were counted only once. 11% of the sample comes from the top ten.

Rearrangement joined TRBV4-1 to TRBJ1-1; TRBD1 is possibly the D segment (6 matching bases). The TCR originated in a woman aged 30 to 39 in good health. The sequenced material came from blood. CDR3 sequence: CASERVRGTEAFF. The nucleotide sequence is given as TGCGCCAGCGAGCGGGTCAGGGGAACCGAAGCTTTCTTT.